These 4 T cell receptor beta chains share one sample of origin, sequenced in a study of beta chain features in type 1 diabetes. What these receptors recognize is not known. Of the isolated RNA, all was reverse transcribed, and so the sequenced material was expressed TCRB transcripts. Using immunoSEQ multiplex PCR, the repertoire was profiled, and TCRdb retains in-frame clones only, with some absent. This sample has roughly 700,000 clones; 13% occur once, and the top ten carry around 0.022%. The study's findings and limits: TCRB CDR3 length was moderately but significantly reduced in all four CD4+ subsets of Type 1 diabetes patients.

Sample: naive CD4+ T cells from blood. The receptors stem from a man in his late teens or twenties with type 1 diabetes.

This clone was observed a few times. The CDR3 sequence is CASSPMTGYDGYTF. The CDR3 coding sequence is TGTGCCAGCAGCCCGATGACAGGGTATGACGGCTACACCTTC. This chain connects TRBV7-9 to TRBJ1-2, with 7 bases lining up with TRBD1. Germline CDR1 SEHNR, CDR2 FQNEAQ (reference sequence). Trimming at V came to 5 bases and at J to 8 bases, leaving 11 bases not matched to a gene. The CDR3 length is 14 residues.

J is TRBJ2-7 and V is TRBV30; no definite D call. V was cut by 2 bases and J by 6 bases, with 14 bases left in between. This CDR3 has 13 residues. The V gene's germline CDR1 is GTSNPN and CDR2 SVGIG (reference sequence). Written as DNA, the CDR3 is TGTGCCTGGAGTACAGAAACCTTAGCCGAGCAGTACTTC. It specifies CAWSTETLAEQYF.

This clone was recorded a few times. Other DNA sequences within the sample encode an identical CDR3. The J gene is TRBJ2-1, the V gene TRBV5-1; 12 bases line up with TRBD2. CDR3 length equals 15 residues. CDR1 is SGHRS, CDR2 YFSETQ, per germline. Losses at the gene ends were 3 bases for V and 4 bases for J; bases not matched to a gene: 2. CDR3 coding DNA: TGCGCCAGCAGCTCAACTAGCGGGGGGTACAATGAGCAGTTCTTC. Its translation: CASSSTSGGYNEQFF.

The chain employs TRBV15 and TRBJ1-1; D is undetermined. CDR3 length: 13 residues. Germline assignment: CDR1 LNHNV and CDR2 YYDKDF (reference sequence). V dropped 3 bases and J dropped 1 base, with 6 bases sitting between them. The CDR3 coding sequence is TGTGCCACCAGCAGCTGGACGAACACTGAAGCTTTCTTT. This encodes CATSSWTNTEAFF.